The entry below describes one TCR beta chain. Its antigen is not yet known. Base qualities are not recorded, but no much larger clone differs from it by a single base. Unfractionated whole blood was collected in Tempus Blood RNA tubes, and total RNA was extracted from that blood. Four to six healthy volunteers were used as TCR sequencing controls and were bled at day 0, 2 weeks and 6 weeks. The CDR3 goes from the cysteine to the phenylalanine over 15 residues. The read is trimmed to its CDR3 DNA, 45 bases read in frame from base 1. V gives up 4 bases and J gives up 3 bases, and the segment between their germline ends measures 15 bases. This sample was taken from a study of human T cells and chemical hapten exposure (dated by TCRdb to about 2021). For context, the study as a whole: Libraries were combined into a pool for sequencing, and differences in TCR yield between samples came mainly from small differences in library volumes within the pool. From each blood RNA sample, both TCR alpha and TCR beta chains were sequenced. In alopecia patients, the study followed how the peripheral blood TCR repertoire changed in vivo over primary and secondary sensitization to diphenylcyclopropenone (DPC), a hapten.

The full study reports these points: After repeated subsampling, changes were observed in the strength of the expansion versus patch-test correlation and in the threshold at which the correlation became significant. DPC sensitization did not change how many TCRs were above 1 in 1000 frequency, and no evidence was found of alterations in global repertoire structure.

Library creation used 5' RACE. For sequencing, an Illumina MiSeq was employed. During library preparation, unique molecular identifiers were attached to individual cDNA molecules so that TCRs could be counted quantitatively and reproducibly. Under the source paper's analysis protocol: A median of about 87,000 TCRs per sample was observed, with a range of about 23,224 to 690,600. V, J and CDR3 annotation of the TCR reads was performed with the Decombinator software suite. For PS versus PT1 abundance plots, all samples were subsampled to the same number of TCRs (28,000). TCRs were defined as expanded if absent before sensitization and observed at least eight times at the 2-week time point. TCRdb reran the public reads through fastp at Q25 and MiXCR, keeping productive beta chains. Each CDR3 protein appears once, grouped with its most common genes and DNA. None of the V and J calls come from the authors' own analysis; TCRdb made them. The sample includes about 140,000 distinct CDR3 sequences, with about 4.3% observed a single time. Around 1.5% of the sample comes from the top ten.

The sequence came from a female donor in good health. This chain joins TRBV12-3 or TRBV12-4 to TRBJ1-2; the best D guess is TRBD1, with 5 bases matching. The CDR3 reads CASSSDGAVYYGYTF. At the DNA level, the sequence is TGTGCCAGCAGTTCCGACGGGGCAGTCTACTATGGCTACACCTTC.